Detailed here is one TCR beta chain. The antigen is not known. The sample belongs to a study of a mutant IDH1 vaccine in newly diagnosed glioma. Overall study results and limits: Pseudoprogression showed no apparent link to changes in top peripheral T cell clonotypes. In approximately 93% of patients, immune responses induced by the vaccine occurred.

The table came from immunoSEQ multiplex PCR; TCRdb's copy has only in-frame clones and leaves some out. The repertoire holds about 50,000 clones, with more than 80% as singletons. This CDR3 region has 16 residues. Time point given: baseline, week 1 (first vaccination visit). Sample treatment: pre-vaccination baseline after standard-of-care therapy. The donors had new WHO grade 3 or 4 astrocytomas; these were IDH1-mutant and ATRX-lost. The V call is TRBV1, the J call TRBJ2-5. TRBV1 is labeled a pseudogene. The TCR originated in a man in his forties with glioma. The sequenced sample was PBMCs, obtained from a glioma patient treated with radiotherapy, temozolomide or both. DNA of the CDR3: TGCACCAGCAGCCAAGATGGGCTGCCAGTGGGGAAGACCCAGTACTTC. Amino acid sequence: CTSSQDGLPVGKTQYF.